The rows below give T cell receptor beta chains drawn from one sample of a study of blood T cell repertoires in COVID-19. Generated by immunoSEQ multiplex PCR, the TCRdb table keeps only in-frame clones and is missing some. Found here are under 250,000 clones, about four fifths of them singletons; the top ten hold 2.5% to 3%. Sequencing was performed on peripheral blood. These receptors were obtained from a woman aged 40 to 50 with active or convalescent COVID-19. Both conserved end residues are part of each CDR3. A D gene is named only where the DNA matches it firmly. Only some rows state a clone size, as once, few, many or a class for expanded clones.

cdr3_nt: TGTGCCAGCAGAGGGGATGGCTCACCCCTCCACTTT; cdr3_aa: CASRGDGSPLHF; clone_size: many; v_call: TRBV2; d_call: .; j_call: TRBJ1-6
cdr3_nt: TGTGCCAGCAGTTTAAATCGCTACGAGCAGTACTTC; cdr3_aa: CASSLNRYEQYF; clone_size: .; v_call: TRBV12-3/TRBV12-4; d_call: .; j_call: TRBJ2-7
cdr3_nt: TGTGCCAGCAGCTCACCTCTGGGACAGGGCCTACCCCGGCAGTACTTC; cdr3_aa: CASSSPLGQGLPRQYF; clone_size: .; v_call: TRBV7-9; d_call: TRBD1; j_call: TRBJ2-7
cdr3_nt: TGTGCCACCAGTGACCCAGGGACAGGGGGCGGTCAGCCCCAGCATTTT; cdr3_aa: CATSDPGTGGGQPQHF; clone_size: once; v_call: TRBV24-1; d_call: TRBD1; j_call: TRBJ1-5
cdr3_nt: TGTGCAAGTCCCCCCAGGGGCAGGAACACTGAAGCTTTCTTT; cdr3_aa: CASPPRGRNTEAFF; clone_size: .; v_call: TRBV12-2; d_call: .; j_call: TRBJ1-1
cdr3_nt: TGTGCCCGTTATCAGACAGGGGGCTCTGGCTACACCTTC; cdr3_aa: CARYQTGGSGYTF; clone_size: .; v_call: TRBV30; d_call: TRBD1; j_call: TRBJ1-2
cdr3_nt: TGTGCCAGCAGTTTCCAGGACAGAAGGTCGCATGGCTACACCTTC; cdr3_aa: CASSFQDRRSHGYTF; clone_size: .; v_call: TRBV28; d_call: .; j_call: TRBJ1-2
cdr3_nt: TGTGCCAGCTCATTGGGACAGGGGGAAATTGGAGCTTTCTTT; cdr3_aa: CASSLGQGEIGAFF; clone_size: .; v_call: TRBV18; d_call: TRBD1; j_call: TRBJ1-1
cdr3_nt: TGTGCCAGCCGGACTAGCGGGGGGATGGGCACAGATACGCAGTATTTT; cdr3_aa: CASRTSGGMGTDTQYF; clone_size: .; v_call: TRBV11-3; d_call: TRBD2; j_call: TRBJ2-3
cdr3_nt: TGTGCTAGCAGCTTAGACCGGGCTAGCGGGAGGGCCGCGAATGAGCAGTTCTTC; cdr3_aa: CASSLDRASGRAANEQFF; clone_size: .; v_call: TRBV7-7; d_call: TRBD2; j_call: TRBJ2-1
cdr3_nt: TGTGCCAGCAGTCCCCGGGACAGGGTCGACGAGCAGTACTTC; cdr3_aa: CASSPRDRVDEQYF; clone_size: .; v_call: TRBV28; d_call: TRBD1; j_call: TRBJ2-7
cdr3_nt: TGTGCCAGCAGCTTAACCGGTATGACCTACGAGCAGTACTTC; cdr3_aa: CASSLTGMTYEQYF; clone_size: .; v_call: TRBV7-8; d_call: .; j_call: TRBJ2-7
cdr3_nt: TGCGCCAGCAGCCTACTACAGGGAGCGAACACTGAAGCTTTCTTT; cdr3_aa: CASSLLQGANTEAFF; clone_size: few; v_call: TRBV5-1; d_call: .; j_call: TRBJ1-1
cdr3_nt: TGCGCCAGCAGATGGGCCGCCCACGCTAATACTTACAATGAGCAGTTCTTC; cdr3_aa: CASRWAAHANTYNEQFF; clone_size: .; v_call: TRBV5-1; d_call: .; j_call: TRBJ2-1
cdr3_nt: TGTGCCAGCAGCTTAGGTCAGGCGAGGGTTGAAAAACTGTTTTTT; cdr3_aa: CASSLGQARVEKLFF; clone_size: .; v_call: TRBV7-2; d_call: .; j_call: TRBJ1-4
cdr3_nt: TGTGCCATCAGGTCAGACAGGGGCGGCACCATATATTTT; cdr3_aa: CAIRSDRGGTIYF; clone_size: .; v_call: TRBV10-3; d_call: TRBD1; j_call: TRBJ1-3
cdr3_nt: TGTGCCAGCAGTTACCCCAGGTCAGGCAGCTCCTACGAGCAGTACTTC; cdr3_aa: CASSYPRSGSSYEQYF; clone_size: .; v_call: TRBV6-2/TRBV6-3; d_call: .; j_call: TRBJ2-7
cdr3_nt: TGTGCCAGCAGCGTAGCTGGCGGGGGGACCAATGAGCAGTTCTTC; cdr3_aa: CASSVAGGGTNEQFF; clone_size: .; v_call: TRBV9; d_call: TRBD2; j_call: TRBJ2-1
cdr3_nt: TGTGCCAGCAGCTTCTCCGGGATCCAGCCCCAGCATTTT; cdr3_aa: CASSFSGIQPQHF; clone_size: few; v_call: TRBV7-9; d_call: .; j_call: TRBJ1-5
cdr3_nt: TGTGCCAGCTCCTTCTACAATGAGCAGTTCTTC; cdr3_aa: CASSFYNEQFF; clone_size: .; v_call: TRBV2; d_call: .; j_call: TRBJ2-1
cdr3_nt: TGTGCCAGCAGCTACAGGGTGGGCGGCACCGGGGAGCTGTTTTTT; cdr3_aa: CASSYRVGGTGELFF; clone_size: .; v_call: TRBV11-3; d_call: .; j_call: TRBJ2-2
cdr3_nt: TGCGCCAGCAGCTTGAGAACTAGCGGGAGGGCCGACTACGAGCAGTACTTC; cdr3_aa: CASSLRTSGRADYEQYF; clone_size: .; v_call: TRBV5-1; d_call: TRBD2; j_call: TRBJ2-7
cdr3_nt: TGTGCCAGCAGCTTCTATGCGGAGACCCAGTACTTC; cdr3_aa: CASSFYAETQYF; clone_size: .; v_call: TRBV7-2; d_call: .; j_call: TRBJ2-5
cdr3_nt: TGTGCCAGCATATTCAACCCCCGGCCGGGCCGGGGGGCAAACTATAATTCACCCCTCCACTTT; cdr3_aa: CASIFNPRPGRGANYNSPLHF; clone_size: .; v_call: TRBV3-1/TRBV3-2; d_call: .; j_call: TRBJ1-6
cdr3_nt: TGTGCCAGCACCCAGGACAAACAGTATCAGCCCCAGCATTTT; cdr3_aa: CASTQDKQYQPQHF; clone_size: .; v_call: TRBV6-5; d_call: .; j_call: TRBJ1-5
cdr3_nt: TGCAGCGTCCGGGACAATCAGTATGGCTACACCTTC; cdr3_aa: CSVRDNQYGYTF; clone_size: few; v_call: TRBV29-1; d_call: .; j_call: TRBJ1-2
cdr3_nt: TGTGCCAGTAGTTCTGCGGGGAACTCCTACAATGAGCAGTTCTTC; cdr3_aa: CASSSAGNSYNEQFF; clone_size: .; v_call: TRBV19; d_call: .; j_call: TRBJ2-1
cdr3_nt: TGTGCCAGCACCGTTACTGGACAGGGGGAGCAGCCCCAGCATTTT; cdr3_aa: CASTVTGQGEQPQHF; clone_size: .; v_call: TRBV5-6; d_call: TRBD1; j_call: TRBJ1-5
cdr3_nt: TGCAGCGTTGGTATAGAAAACATTCAGTACTTC; cdr3_aa: CSVGIENIQYF; clone_size: .; v_call: TRBV29-1; d_call: .; j_call: TRBJ2-4